This T cell receptor beta chain appears in the sequencing data of a study of T cells in Graves' hyperthyroidism and ophthalmopathy. Stable hyperthyroidism: no ophthalmopathy progression over 18 months of follow-up. Each 10 ml fresh peripheral blood draw supplied the PBMCs. Regions amplified from RNA transcripts were the TCR beta CDR3 regions. Primed by the HTBI set, a first-round RT-PCR was run on the TCR CDR3. TCRdb re-analysed the multiplex PCR reads in MiXCR, keeping a single row per CDR3 protein. The table shows about 400,000 distinct CDR3 sequences, with about 15% occurring only once. V was cut by 5 bases and J by 1 base, with 18 bases left in between. This CDR3 contains 16 residues. The germline V gene encodes CDR1 MNHNS and CDR2 SASEGT.

Material: blood. The chain joins TRBV6-1 to TRBJ2-7, with a tentative D call TRBD2 (6 bases). The clonotype originates from a woman aged 25 to 39 with Graves' hyperthyroidism. The CDR3 protein is CASSLKVVAVSYEQYF. CDR3 DNA sequence: TGTGCCAGCAGTTTAAAGGTGGTAGCGGTGTCCTACGAGCAGTACTTC.